This TCR beta chain emerged from a study of PD-1 and CTLA-4 blockade in melanoma. Libraries were prepared by immunoSEQ multiplex PCR; TCRdb keeps only in-frame clonotypes and omits some of them. The table shows approximately 17,000 clones, with roughly 73% occurring only once. Source: CD8+ T cells from peripheral blood, taken before anti-PD-1 treatment. This TCR came from a human donor with melanoma.

CDR3 nucleotide sequence: TGTGCCAGCTCACCGACAGGGATGAACACTGAAGCTTTCTTT. Its protein product is CASSPTGMNTEAFF. The rearrangement links TRBV18 to TRBJ1-1; 7 nucleotides align to TRBD1. In germline, CDR1 is KGHSH, CDR2 LQKENI. Unmatched junction bases numbered 1, after V lost 3 bases and J lost 0 bases. This CDR3 is built from 14 residues. The complete variable domain, with remaining parts taken from reference TRBV18 and TRBJ1-1, reads NAGVMQNPRHLVRRRGQEARLRCSPMKGHSHVYWYRQLPEEGLKFMVYLQKENIIDESGMPKERFSAEFPKEGPSILRIQQVVRGDSAAYFCASSPTGMNTEAFFGQGTRLTVV.